The sequence of this T cell receptor (beta chain) was determined in a study of a mutant IDH1 vaccine in newly diagnosed glioma. Study context: Treatment recipients were roughly 62% male and 37.5% female, and their mean age was roughly 40 years.

CDR1 and CDR2 (germline): LNHDA, SQIVND (reference sequence). The CDR3 is made up of 13 amino acids. Generated by immunoSEQ multiplex PCR, the TCRdb table keeps only in-frame clones and is missing some. The sample consists of roughly 30,000 clones, approximately 88% of them appearing once. Indicated time point: week 23, last vaccination. Vaccination comprised doses that each held 300 ug of mutant IDH1 20-mer peptide, plus topical imiquimod. Concerning this clone: The target antigen is unknown. One end of the junction fails to match germline, which may point to a read error.

Study-wide findings and caveats: The authors found pseudoprogression apparently unrelated to changes in top peripheral T cell clonotypes. Of the patients, 80% to 95% had vaccine-induced immune responses.

The V and J genes are TRBV19 and TRBJ1-2; TRBD1 might be the D (5 bases). The clonotype was recovered from a man aged 35-49 years with glioma. This material consisted of PBMCs, taken from a glioma patient whose treatment included an IDH1 peptide vaccine. CDR3 sequence: CASSFPGPQPARF. CDR3 in DNA: TGTGCCAGTAGTTTTCCGGGACCCCAACCCGCCCGCTTC.